What follows describes a single T cell receptor (beta chain). The CDR3 covers 14 residues. V was cut by 0 bases and J by 5 bases, with 11 bases left in between. From germline, CDR1 is SGHNT and CDR2 YYREEE (reference sequence). This specimen belongs to a study of blood T cell repertoires in COVID-19. Study-wide background: Donors in the United States, Italy and Spain gave samples during acute or convalescent COVID-19. T cells, B-cell-depleted T cells, or PBMCs provided the cDNA or gDNA that served as material.

In the study's own analysis: Reference gene primer amplification in the assay estimated nucleated cell counts. TCRdb's copy holds only in-frame clones and misses some; the assay was immunoSEQ multiplex PCR. V and J calls and clone size come straight from that table; D and trimming were deduced from the DNA. The sample records under 80,000 clones, over 75% being singletons. The source of this sequence is an elderly man with active or convalescent COVID-19. The chain joins TRBV5-4 to TRBJ2-5, with D uncertain. The specimen was peripheral blood. The CDR3, as DNA: TGTGCCAGCAGCTTGGTTACCAATCAGGAGACCCAGTACTTC. It encodes CASSLVTNQETQYF.